What follows is one T cell receptor (beta chain) and its context. Its antigen remains unidentified. The source of the sample is a study of blood T cells in healthy people across ages. The authors ran a second PCR of about 6 to 11 cycles using a sample-barcoded 5' primer and a J-beta primer mix. TCRdb fed the 5' RACE reads into MiXCR, producing one record per CDR3 protein. The data hold more than 550,000 distinct CDR3 sequences, with 20% to 25% observed a single time. The V and J ends lost 7 bases and 4 bases, in that order; junction bases with no gene match: 10. Germline V gives CDR1 MDHEN, CDR2 SYDVKM. This CDR3 is built from 14 residues. Regarding the study as a whole: Donor CMV status, an unknown factor, possibly confounded changes in expanded clonotypes.

The chain uses TRBV28 and TRBJ2-7; 7 bases fit TRBD1. The sequence derives from a man aged 65 to 85 in good health. The source material was blood. The CDR3 region is CASTTSGGKYEQYF. CDR3 in DNA: TGTGCCAGCACCACATCAGGGGGTAAATACGAGCAGTACTTC.